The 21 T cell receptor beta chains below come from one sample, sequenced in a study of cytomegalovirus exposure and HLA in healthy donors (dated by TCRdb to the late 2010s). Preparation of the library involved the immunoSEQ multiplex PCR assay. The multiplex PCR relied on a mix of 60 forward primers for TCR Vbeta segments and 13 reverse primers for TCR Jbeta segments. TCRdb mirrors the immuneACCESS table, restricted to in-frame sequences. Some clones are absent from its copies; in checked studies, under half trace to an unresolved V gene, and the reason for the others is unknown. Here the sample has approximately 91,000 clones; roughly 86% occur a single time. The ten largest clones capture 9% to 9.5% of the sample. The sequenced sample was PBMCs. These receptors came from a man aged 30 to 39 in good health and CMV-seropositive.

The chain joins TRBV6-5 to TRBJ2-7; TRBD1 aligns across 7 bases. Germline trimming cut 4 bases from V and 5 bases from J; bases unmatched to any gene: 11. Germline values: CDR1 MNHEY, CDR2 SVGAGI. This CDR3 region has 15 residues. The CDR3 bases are TGTGCCAGCAGTTCCACCAAGGGGGCTCGGAACGAGCAGTACTTC. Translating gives CASSSTKGARNEQYF.

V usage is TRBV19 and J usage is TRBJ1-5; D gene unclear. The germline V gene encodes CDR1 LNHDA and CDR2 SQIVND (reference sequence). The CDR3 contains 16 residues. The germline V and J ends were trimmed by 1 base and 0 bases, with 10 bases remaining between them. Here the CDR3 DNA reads TGTGCCAGTAGTATAGTCCGGCAGGATAGCAATCAGCCCCAGCATTTT. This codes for CASSIVRQDSNQPQHF.

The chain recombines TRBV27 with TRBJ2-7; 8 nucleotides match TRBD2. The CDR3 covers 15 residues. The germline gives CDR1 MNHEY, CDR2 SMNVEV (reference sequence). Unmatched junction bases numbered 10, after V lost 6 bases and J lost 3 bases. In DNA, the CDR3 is TGTGCCAGCAGCCCCAGCGGGAGACGGAACTACGAGCAGTACTTC. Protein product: CASSPSGRRNYEQYF.

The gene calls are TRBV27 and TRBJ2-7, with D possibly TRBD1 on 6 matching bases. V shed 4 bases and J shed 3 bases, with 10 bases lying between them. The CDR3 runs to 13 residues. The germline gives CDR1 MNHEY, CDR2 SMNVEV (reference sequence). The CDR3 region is CASSWGPGYEQYF. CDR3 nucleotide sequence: TGTGCCAGCAGTTGGGGGCCTGGCTACGAGCAGTACTTC.

In DNA, the CDR3 is TGTGCCAGCAGCAGCCGGGACAGGTTAAACGAGCAGTACTTC. Translating gives CASSSRDRLNEQYF. The V and J genes are TRBV5-4 and TRBJ2-7; 8 nucleotides line up with TRBD1. Germline V lookup: CDR1 SGHNT, CDR2 YYREEE (reference sequence). The CDR3 runs to 14 residues. Germline trimming cut 4 bases from V and 5 bases from J; bases unmatched to any gene: 8.

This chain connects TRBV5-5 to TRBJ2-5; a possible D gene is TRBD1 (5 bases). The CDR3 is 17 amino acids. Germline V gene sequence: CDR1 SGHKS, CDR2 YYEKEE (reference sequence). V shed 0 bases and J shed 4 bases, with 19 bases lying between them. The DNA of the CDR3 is TGTGCCAGCAGCTTGGAGGGTGCCCAGGGATTTGCAGAGACCCAGTACTTC. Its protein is CASSLEGAQGFAETQYF.

The CDR3 DNA sequence: TGTGCCAGCAGTGAGGTAGCGGGAGTCTCCTACGAGCAGTACTTC. This encodes CASSEVAGVSYEQYF. V and J are TRBV2 and TRBJ2-7; 9 bases are shared with TRBD2. V dropped 3 bases and J dropped 0; count of bases not matched to a gene: 3. The CDR3 sequence is 15 residues long. The germline V gene encodes CDR1 SNHLY and CDR2 FYNNEI.

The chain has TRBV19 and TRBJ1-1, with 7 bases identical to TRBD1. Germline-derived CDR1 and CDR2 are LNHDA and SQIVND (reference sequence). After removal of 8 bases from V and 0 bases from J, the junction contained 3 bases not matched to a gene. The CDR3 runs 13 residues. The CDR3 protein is CASQGQLNTEAFF. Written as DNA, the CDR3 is TGTGCCAGTCAGGGACAGCTGAACACTGAAGCTTTCTTT.

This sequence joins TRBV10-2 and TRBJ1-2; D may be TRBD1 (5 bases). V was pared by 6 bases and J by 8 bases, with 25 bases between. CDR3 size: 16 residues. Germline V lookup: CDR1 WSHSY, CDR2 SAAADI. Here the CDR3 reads CASSPTWTHTGGGYTF. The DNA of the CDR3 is TGCGCCAGCAGCCCAACCTGGACCCACACGGGGGGAGGCTACACCTTC.

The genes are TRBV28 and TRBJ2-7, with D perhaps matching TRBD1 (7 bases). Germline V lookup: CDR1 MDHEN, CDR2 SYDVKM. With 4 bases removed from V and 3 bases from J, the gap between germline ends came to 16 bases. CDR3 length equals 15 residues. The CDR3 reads CASSSPAGGLYEQYF. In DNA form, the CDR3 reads TGTGCCAGCAGTTCCCCGGCAGGGGGACTCTACGAGCAGTACTTC.

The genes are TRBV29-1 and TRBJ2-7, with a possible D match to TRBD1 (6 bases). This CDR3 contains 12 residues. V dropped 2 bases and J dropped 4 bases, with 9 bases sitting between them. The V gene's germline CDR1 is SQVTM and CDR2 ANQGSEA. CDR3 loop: CSVEQQGYEQYF. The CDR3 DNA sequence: TGCAGCGTTGAACAACAGGGTTACGAGCAGTACTTC.

CDR3 DNA sequence: TGCGCCAGCAGCCAAGACCCGGGACAGGCTGCAACTAATGAAAAACTGTTTTTT. The encoded protein is CASSQDPGQAATNEKLFF. This sequence joins TRBV4-1 and TRBJ1-4; TRBD1 agrees at 8 bases. The CDR3 spans 18 residues. The trim removed 0 bases at V and 0 bases at J, leaving 6 bases unmatched. The germline V gene has CDR1 MGHRA and CDR2 YSYEKL.

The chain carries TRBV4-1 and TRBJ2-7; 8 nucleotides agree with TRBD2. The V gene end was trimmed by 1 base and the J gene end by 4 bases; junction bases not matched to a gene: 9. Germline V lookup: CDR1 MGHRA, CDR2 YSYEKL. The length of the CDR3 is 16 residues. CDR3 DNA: TGCGCCAGCAGCCAAGTTGGTAGCGGGAATAGGTACGAGCAGTACTTC. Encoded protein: CASSQVGSGNRYEQYF.

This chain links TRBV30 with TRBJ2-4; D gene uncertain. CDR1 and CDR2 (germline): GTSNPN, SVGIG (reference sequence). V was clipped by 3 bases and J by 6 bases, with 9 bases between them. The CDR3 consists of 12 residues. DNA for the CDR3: TGTGCCTGGAGCTGGCTTGGAAACATTCAGTACTTC. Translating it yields CAWSWLGNIQYF.

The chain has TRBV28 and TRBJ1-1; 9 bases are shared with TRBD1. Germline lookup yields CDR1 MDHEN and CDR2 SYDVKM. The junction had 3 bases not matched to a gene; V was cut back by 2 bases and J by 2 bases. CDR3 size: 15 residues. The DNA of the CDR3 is TGTGCCAGCAGTTTACCGGGACAGGGCAACACTGAAGCTTTCTTT. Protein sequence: CASSLPGQGNTEAFF.

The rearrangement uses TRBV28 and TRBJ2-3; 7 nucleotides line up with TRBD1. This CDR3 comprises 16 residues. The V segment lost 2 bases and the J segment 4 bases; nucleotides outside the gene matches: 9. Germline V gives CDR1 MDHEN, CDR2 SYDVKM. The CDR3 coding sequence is TGTGCCAGCAGTTTAGGCCCAGGGGGTGGGGCAGATACGCAGTATTTT. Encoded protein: CASSLGPGGGADTQYF.

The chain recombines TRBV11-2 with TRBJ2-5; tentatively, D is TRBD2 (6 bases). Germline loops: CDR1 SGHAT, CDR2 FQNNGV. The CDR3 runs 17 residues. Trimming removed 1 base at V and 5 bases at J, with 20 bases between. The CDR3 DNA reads TGTGCCAGCAGCTTAGCTTTGTCGCGGGGTATAGGGGAGACCCAGTACTTC. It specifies CASSLALSRGIGETQYF.

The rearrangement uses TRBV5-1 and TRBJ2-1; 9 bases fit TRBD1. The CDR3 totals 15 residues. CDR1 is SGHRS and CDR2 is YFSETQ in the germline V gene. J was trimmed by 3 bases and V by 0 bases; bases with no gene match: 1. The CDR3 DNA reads TGCGCCAGCAGCTTGGGGGACAGGGACTACAATGAGCAGTTCTTC. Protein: CASSLGDRDYNEQFF.

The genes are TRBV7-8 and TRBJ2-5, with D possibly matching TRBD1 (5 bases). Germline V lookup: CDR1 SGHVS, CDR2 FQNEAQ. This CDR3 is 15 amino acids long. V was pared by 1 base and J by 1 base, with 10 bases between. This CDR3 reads CASSLDGQTQETQYF. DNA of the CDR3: TGTGCCAGCAGCTTAGACGGACAAACCCAAGAGACCCAGTACTTC.

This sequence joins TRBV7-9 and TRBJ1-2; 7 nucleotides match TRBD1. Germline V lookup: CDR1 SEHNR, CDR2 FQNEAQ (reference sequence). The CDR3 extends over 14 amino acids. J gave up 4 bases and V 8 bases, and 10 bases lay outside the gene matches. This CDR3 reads CASGRQGIVYGYTF. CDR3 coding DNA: TGTGCCAGCGGCAGACAGGGTATCGTCTATGGCTACACCTTC.

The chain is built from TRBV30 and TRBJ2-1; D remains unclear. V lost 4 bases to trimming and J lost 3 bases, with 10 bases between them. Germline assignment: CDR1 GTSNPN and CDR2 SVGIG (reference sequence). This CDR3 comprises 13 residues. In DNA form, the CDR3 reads TGTGCCTGGAACGGAGAGGTCTACAATGAGCAGTTCTTC. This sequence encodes CAWNGEVYNEQFF.